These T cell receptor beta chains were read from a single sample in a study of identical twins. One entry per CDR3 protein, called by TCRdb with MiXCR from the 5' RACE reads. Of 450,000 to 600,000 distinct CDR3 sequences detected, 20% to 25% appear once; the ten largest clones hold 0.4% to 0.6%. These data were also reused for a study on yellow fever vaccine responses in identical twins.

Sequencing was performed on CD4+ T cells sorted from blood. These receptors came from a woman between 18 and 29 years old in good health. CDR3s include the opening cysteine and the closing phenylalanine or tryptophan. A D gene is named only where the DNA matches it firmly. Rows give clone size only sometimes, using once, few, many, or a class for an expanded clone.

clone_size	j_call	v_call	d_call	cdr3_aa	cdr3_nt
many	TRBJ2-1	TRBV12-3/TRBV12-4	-	CASSLQGGNEQFF	TGTGCCAGCAGTTTACAGGGGGGTAATGAGCAGTTCTTC
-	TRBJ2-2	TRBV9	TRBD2	CASQPGLANTGELFF	TGTGCCAGCCAACCGGGACTAGCGAACACCGGGGAGCTGTTTTTT
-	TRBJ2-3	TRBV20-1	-	CSASWVYTDTQYF	TGCAGTGCTAGTTGGGTATACACGGATACGCAGTATTTT
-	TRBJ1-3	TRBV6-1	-	CASKFGGTGNTIYF	TGTGCCAGCAAATTCGGGGGCACTGGAAACACCATATATTTT
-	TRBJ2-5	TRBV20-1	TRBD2	CSARAGTMGFGTQYF	TGCAGTGCTAGAGCCGGGACTATGGGATTCGGGACCCAGTACTTC
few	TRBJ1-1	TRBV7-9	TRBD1	CASSLVSQGTEAFF	TGTGCCAGCAGCTTAGTATCACAGGGGACTGAAGCTTTCTTT
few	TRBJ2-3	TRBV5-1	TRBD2	CASSMTSGGTWDTQYF	TGCGCCAGCAGCATGACTAGCGGGGGCACATGGGATACGCAGTATTTT
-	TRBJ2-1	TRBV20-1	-	CSAREYWDSRSYNEQFF	TGCAGTGCTAGAGAATACTGGGACTCCCGCTCCTACAATGAGCAGTTCTTC
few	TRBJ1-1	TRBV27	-	CASSQTVGEAFF	TGTGCCAGCAGTCAGACCGTGGGTGAAGCTTTCTTT
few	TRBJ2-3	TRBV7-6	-	CASSLVGYTDTQYF	TGTGCCAGCAGCTTAGTGGGCTACACAGATACGCAGTATTTT
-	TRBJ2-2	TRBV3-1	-	CASSQVLRGATGELFF	TGTGCCAGCAGCCAAGTTCTTAGGGGCGCGACCGGGGAGCTGTTTTTT
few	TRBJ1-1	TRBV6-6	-	CASSSRRDTEAFF	TGTGCCAGCAGTTCCCGCCGCGACACTGAAGCTTTCTTT
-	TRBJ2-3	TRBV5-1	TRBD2	CASSLGSSGGAKDTQYF	TGCGCCAGCAGCTTGGGCTCTAGCGGGGGGGCCAAAGATACGCAGTATTTT
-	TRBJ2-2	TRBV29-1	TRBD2	CSVGQTSGRSTGELFF	TGCAGCGTTGGACAGACTAGCGGGAGGTCGACCGGGGAGCTGTTTTTT